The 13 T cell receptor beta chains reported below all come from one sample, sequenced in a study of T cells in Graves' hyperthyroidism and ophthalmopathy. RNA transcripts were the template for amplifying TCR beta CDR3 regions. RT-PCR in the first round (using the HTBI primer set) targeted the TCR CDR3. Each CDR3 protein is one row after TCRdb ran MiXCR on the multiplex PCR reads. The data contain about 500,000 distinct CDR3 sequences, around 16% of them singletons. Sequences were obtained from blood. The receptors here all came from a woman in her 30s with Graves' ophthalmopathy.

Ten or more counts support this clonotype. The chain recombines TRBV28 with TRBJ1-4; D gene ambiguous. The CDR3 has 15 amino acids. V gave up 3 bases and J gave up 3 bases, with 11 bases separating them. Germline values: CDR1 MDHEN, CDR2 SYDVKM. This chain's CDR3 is CASSLISGANEKLFF. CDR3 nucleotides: TGTGCCAGCAGTTTGATCTCGGGCGCTAATGAAAAACTGTTTTTT.

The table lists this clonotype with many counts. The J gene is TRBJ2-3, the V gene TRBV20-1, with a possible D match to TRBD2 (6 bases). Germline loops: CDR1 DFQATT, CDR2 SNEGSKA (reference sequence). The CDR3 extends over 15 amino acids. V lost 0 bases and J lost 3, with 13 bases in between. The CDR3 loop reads CSARDRGIPTDTQYF. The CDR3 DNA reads TGCAGTGCTAGAGATCGCGGGATTCCGACAGATACGCAGTATTTT.

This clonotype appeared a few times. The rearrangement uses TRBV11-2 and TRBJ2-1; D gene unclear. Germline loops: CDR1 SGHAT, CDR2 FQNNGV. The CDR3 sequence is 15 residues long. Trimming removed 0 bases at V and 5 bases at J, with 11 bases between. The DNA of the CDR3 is TGTGCCAGCAGCTTAGATCCTGGGGATGACAATGAGCAGTTCTTC. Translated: CASSLDPGDDNEQFF.

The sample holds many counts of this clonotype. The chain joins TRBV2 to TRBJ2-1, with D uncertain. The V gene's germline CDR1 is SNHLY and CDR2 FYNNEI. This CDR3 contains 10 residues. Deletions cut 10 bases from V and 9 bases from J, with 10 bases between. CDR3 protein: CANLDGEQFF. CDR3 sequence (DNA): TGTGCCAACCTCGATGGTGAGCAGTTCTTC.

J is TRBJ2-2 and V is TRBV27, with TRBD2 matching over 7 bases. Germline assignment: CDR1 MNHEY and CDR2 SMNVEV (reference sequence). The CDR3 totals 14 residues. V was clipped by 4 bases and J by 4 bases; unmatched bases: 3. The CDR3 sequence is CASSWGGVTGELFF. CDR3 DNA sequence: TGTGCCAGCAGTTGGGGGGGAGTCACCGGGGAGCTGTTTTTT.

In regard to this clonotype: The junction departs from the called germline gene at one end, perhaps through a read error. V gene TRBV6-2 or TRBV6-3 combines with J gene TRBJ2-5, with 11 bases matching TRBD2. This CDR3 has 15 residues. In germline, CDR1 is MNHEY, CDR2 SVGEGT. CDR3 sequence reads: CASSDSGLAEETQYF. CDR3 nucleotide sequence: TGTGCCAGCAGTGACTCGGGACTAGCGGAAGAGACCCAGTACTTC.

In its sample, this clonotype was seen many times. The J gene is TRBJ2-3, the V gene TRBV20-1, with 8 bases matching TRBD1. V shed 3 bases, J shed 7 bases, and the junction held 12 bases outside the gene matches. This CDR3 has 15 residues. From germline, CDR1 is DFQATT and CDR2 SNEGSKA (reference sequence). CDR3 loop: CSASDVGQGANTQYF. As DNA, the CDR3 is TGCAGTGCTAGTGATGTTGGACAGGGCGCAAATACGCAGTATTTT.

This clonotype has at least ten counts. CDR3 loop: CASSLSRATGVLFGEQFF. The CDR3 DNA follows: TGTGCCAGCAGTTTGTCCCGGGCGACAGGGGTTTTATTTGGCGAGCAGTTCTTC. The chain joins TRBV28 to TRBJ2-1, with 8 bases aligning to TRBD1. The CDR3 is 18 residues long. After removal of 3 bases from V and 10 bases from J, the junction contained 20 bases not matched to a gene. Germline CDR1 MDHEN, CDR2 SYDVKM.

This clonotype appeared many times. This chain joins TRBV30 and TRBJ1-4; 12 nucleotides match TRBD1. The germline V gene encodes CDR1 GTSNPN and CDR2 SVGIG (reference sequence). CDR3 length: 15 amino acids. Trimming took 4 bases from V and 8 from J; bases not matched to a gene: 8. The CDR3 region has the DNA TGTGCCTGGACCCCCTTGGGGACAGGGGGCGAAAAACTGTTTTTT. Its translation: CAWTPLGTGGEKLFF.

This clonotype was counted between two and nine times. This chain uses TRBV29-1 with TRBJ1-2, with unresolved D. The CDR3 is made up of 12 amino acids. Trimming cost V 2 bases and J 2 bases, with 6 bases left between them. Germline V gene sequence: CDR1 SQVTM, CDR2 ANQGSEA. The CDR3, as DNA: TGCAGCGTTGAAAGGCAGAACTATGGCTACACCTTC. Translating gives CSVERQNYGYTF.

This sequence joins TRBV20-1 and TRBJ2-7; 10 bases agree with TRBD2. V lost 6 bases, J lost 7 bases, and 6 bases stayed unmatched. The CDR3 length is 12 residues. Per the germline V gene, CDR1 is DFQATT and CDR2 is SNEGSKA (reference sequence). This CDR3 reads CSARRLAGEQYF. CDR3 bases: TGCAGTGCCCGAAGACTAGCGGGTGAGCAGTACTTC.

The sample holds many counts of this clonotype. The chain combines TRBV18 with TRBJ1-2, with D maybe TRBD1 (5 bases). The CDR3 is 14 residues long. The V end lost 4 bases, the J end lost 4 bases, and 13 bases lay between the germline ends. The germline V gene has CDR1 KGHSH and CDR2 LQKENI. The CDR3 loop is CASSLSGTTYGYTF. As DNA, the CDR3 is TGTGCCAGCTCACTTTCCGGGACTACCTATGGCTACACCTTC.

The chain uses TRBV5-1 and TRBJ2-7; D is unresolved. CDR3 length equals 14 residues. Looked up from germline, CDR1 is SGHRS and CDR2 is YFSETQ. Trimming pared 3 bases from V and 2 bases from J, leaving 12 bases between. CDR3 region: CASSSTLAAYEQYF. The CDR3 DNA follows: TGCGCCAGCAGCTCGACTCTTGCGGCCTACGAGCAGTACTTC.